This TCR beta chain originates from a study of blood T cell repertoires in COVID-19. TCRdb's copy holds only in-frame clones and misses some; the assay was immunoSEQ multiplex PCR. The sample lists 200,000 or so clones, 83% occurring once. Germline V gene data show CDR1 as SGHTA and CDR2 as FQGNSA. The V end lost 1 base, the J end lost 13 bases, and 13 bases lay between the germline ends. The CDR3 length is 12 residues. The specimen sequenced was peripheral blood. The chain couples TRBV7-2 to TRBJ1-2; D not certain. This sequence originates from a woman in her forties with acute or convalescent COVID-19. The CDR3 loop reads CASSLDHGEVTF. DNA for the CDR3: TGTGCCAGCAGCTTAGATCATGGGGAGGTCACCTTC.